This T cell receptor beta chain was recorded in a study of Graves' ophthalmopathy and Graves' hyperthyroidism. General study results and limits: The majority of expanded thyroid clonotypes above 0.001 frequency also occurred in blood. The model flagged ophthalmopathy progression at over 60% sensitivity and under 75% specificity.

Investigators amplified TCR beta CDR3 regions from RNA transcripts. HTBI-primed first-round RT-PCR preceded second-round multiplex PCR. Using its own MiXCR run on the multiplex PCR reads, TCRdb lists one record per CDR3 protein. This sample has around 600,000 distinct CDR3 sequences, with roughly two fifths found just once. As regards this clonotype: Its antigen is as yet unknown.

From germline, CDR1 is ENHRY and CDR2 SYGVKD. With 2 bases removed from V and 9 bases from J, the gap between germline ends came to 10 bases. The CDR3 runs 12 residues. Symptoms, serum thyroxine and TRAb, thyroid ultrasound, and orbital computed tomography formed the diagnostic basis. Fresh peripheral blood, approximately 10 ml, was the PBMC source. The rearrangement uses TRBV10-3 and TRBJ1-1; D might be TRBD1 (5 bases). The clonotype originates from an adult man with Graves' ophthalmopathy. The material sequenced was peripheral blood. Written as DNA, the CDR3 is TGTGCCATCAGTGAGACGGGGGAACAAGCTTTCTTT. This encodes CAISETGEQAFF.